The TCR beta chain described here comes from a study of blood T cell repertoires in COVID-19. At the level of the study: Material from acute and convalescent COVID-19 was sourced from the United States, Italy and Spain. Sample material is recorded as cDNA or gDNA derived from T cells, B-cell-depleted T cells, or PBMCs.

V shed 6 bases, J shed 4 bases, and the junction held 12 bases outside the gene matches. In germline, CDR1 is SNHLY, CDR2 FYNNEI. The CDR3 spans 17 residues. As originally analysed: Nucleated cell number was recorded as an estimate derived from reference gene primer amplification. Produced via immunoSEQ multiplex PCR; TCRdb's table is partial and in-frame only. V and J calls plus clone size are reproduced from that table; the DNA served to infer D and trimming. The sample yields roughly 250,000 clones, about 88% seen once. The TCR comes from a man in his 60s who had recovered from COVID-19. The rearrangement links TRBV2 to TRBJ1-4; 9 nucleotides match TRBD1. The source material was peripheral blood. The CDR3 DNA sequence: TGTGCCAGCAGGACCCGGGACAGGGTTCATCATAATGAAAAACTGTTTTTT. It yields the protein CASRTRDRVHHNEKLFF.